The next 13 T cell receptor beta chains were all read from a single sample in a study of T cell clonality in common variable immunodeficiency. The table came from immunoSEQ multiplex PCR; TCRdb's copy has only in-frame clones and leaves some out. In total the sample includes about 60,000 clones, none of them seen once. Sequencing was performed on peripheral blood mononuclear cells. The receptor source for this set is a person aged 18 to 70 in good health.

In regard to this clone: The read falls 3 residues short of the CDR3 end, and the missing part is taken from the germline J gene. This rearrangement joins TRBV11-2 to TRBJ2-7; 8 bases match TRBD2. J was trimmed by 5 bases and V by 1 base; bases with no gene match: 1. The CDR3 is 13 residues long. Germline lookup yields CDR1 SGHAT and CDR2 FQNNGV. CDR3 DNA (partial): TGTGCCAGCAGCTTAGCGGGGGGGAACGAG. This sequence encodes CASSLAGGNE. The full CDR3 sequence reads CASSLAGGNEQYF.

This clone was seen many times. The sequenced fragment ends 3 residues before the CDR3 boundary, so the rest is inferred from the germline J gene. This same CDR3 is encoded by further DNA sequences in the sample. The chain uses TRBV20-1 and TRBJ1-2; a weak D match, TRBD1 (5 bases). The CDR3 runs to 15 residues. Germline V lookup: CDR1 DFQATT, CDR2 SNEGSKA (reference sequence). The covered CDR3 bases are TGCAGTGCTAGGCCGACGGACATTTTAACCTACGAC. This codes for CSARPTDILTYD. The CDR3 as a whole reads CSARPTDILTYDYTF.

This clone was recorded at least ten times. The read is 3 residues too short to cover the CDR3 end, so that end is filled in from the germline J gene. This chain uses TRBV20-1 with TRBJ1-5, with TRBD1 matching over 8 bases. In germline, CDR1 is DFQATT, CDR2 SNEGSKA (reference sequence). The CDR3 has 13 residues. With 5 bases clipped from V and 4 bases from J, the junction kept 4 bases outside the gene matches. CDR3 sequence reads: CSAQTGANQPQHF. CDR3 DNA (partial): TGCAGTGCTCAGACAGGGGCGAATCAGCCC.

Many counts were recorded for this clone. The sequenced fragment ends 3 residues before the CDR3 boundary, so the rest is inferred from the germline J gene. V usage is TRBV20-1 and J usage is TRBJ2-5, with TRBD2 matching 14 bases. Germline V gene sequence: CDR1 DFQATT, CDR2 SNEGSKA (reference sequence). The V and J ends lost 3 bases and 4 bases, in that order; junction bases with no gene match: 4. This CDR3 spans 15 amino acids. The CDR3 bases that were read are TGCAGTGCTAGGAGGGGGACTAGCGGGGGAGAGACC. It translates to CSARRGTSGGET. From start to end, the CDR3 is CSARRGTSGGETQYF.

This clone was picked up many times. The CDR3 extends 3 residues past the end of the read, so its final part is completed from the germline J gene. V gene TRBV10-3 combines with J gene TRBJ1-5; D possibly corresponds to TRBD1 (5 bases). CDR1 is ENHRY, CDR2 SYGVKD, per germline. This CDR3 has 14 amino acids. The V end was cut by 6 bases, the J end by 3 bases, with 12 bases between. CDR3 in amino acids: CAISGTGLNQPQHF. The DNA read from the CDR3 is TGTGCCATCAGCGGGACGGGACTCAATCAGCCC.

In this sample, this clone turned up many times. With the read ending 3 residues before the CDR3 end, the germline J gene is used to fill in that end. This chain uses TRBV20-1 with TRBJ2-3, with 12 nucleotides matching TRBD2. The CDR3 has 15 amino acids. The germline V gene encodes CDR1 DFQATT and CDR2 SNEGSKA (reference sequence). V lost 6 bases to trimming and J lost 1 base; unmatched junction nucleotides: 5. The CDR3 spells CSAPGLAGRTDTQYF. Incomplete CDR3 DNA: TGCAGTGCCCCAGGACTAGCGGGGCGCACAGATACG.

This clone was observed many times. The CDR3 extends 3 residues past the end of the read, so its final part is completed from the germline J gene. This chain connects TRBV30 to TRBJ1-1, with D maybe TRBD1 (6 bases). V lost 4 bases and J 7 bases, leaving 22 bases between the germline ends. The V gene's germline CDR1 is GTSNPN and CDR2 SVGIG (reference sequence). The CDR3 extends over 15 amino acids. CDR3 DNA, as far as it was read: TGTGCCTGGACCTTACACTTCCGTGGACAGATTGAA. Amino acids: CAWTLHFRGQIE. The complete CDR3 protein is CAWTLHFRGQIEAFF.

This clone was found many times. The read terminates 3 residues ahead of where the CDR3 ends, so the germline J gene completes it. The chain has TRBV11-2 and TRBJ2-2; 7 bases agree with TRBD2. Trimming removed 5 bases from V and 6 bases from J; junction bases left unmatched: 9. The germline V gene encodes CDR1 SGHAT and CDR2 FQNNGV. CDR3 size: 15 residues. CDR3 amino acids: CASSPGLRMAGELFF. Incomplete CDR3 DNA: TGTGCCAGCAGCCCGGGACTAAGGATGGCCGGGGAG.

Many counts were recorded for this clone. Read sequence stops 3 residues before the CDR3 end, and the germline J gene provides the missing end. V usage is TRBV5-1 and J usage is TRBJ1-2; D possibly corresponds to TRBD1 (5 bases). CDR3 length: 15 amino acids. Germline loops: CDR1 SGHRS, CDR2 YFSETQ. The V end lost 0 bases, the J end lost 4 bases, and 13 bases lay between the germline ends. The CDR3 spells CASSLVSGSGYGYTF. CDR3 DNA (partial): TGCGCCAGCAGCTTGGTGTCAGGGTCTGGCTATGGC.

Many counts were recorded for this clone. The read finishes 3 residues shy of the CDR3 end, and the germline J gene is used to complete it. The V call is TRBV30, the J call TRBJ2-1; D gene unclear. This CDR3 comprises 11 residues. Looked up from germline, CDR1 is GTSNPN and CDR2 is SVGIG (reference sequence). V was trimmed by 3 bases and J by 7 bases, leaving 7 bases between them. CDR3 DNA, as far as it was read: TGTGCCTGGAGCCGCGCAAATGAG. This encodes CAWSRANE. The whole CDR3 region reads CAWSRANEQFF.

This clone occurred many times. The read ends 3 residues early relative to the CDR3; the germline J gene fills the gap. This chain uses TRBV4-2 with TRBJ2-3; D is possibly TRBD1 (6 bases). The CDR3 is 18 amino acids. From germline, CDR1 is LGHNA and CDR2 YNFKEQ. V was trimmed by 0 bases and J by 1 base, leaving 17 bases between them. The part of the CDR3 DNA that was read is TGTGCCAGCAGCCAAGAATCTACTTCGGGACAACGCACAGATACG. Translation: CASSQESTSGQRTDT. The full-length CDR3 reads as CASSQESTSGQRTDTQYF.

This clone was recorded at least ten times. The missing CDR3 end, 3 residues past where the read stops, is filled in from the germline J gene. The chain carries TRBV10-3 and TRBJ2-7; 7 bases fit TRBD1. This CDR3 spans 14 amino acids. J was trimmed by 2 bases and V by 3 bases; bases with no gene match: 4. Germline V gene sequence: CDR1 ENHRY, CDR2 SYGVKD. The covered CDR3 bases are TGTGCCATCAGTGAACAGGGGAACCCCTACGAG. It specifies CAISEQGNPYE. The entire CDR3 protein reads CAISEQGNPYEQYF.

This clone was observed a handful of times. Read data end 3 residues before the CDR3 end; the end is taken from the germline J gene. V and J are TRBV5-6 and TRBJ1-1; tentatively, D is TRBD1 (6 bases). CDR1 and CDR2 from the germline V gene are SGHDT and YYEEEE. Trimming stripped 3 bases from V and 1 base from J, with 13 bases between. CDR3 length: 15 residues. The CDR3 reads CASSSRGFWNTEAFF. The CDR3 DNA, read in part, is TGTGCCAGCAGCTCCAGGGGTTTCTGGAACACTGAA.